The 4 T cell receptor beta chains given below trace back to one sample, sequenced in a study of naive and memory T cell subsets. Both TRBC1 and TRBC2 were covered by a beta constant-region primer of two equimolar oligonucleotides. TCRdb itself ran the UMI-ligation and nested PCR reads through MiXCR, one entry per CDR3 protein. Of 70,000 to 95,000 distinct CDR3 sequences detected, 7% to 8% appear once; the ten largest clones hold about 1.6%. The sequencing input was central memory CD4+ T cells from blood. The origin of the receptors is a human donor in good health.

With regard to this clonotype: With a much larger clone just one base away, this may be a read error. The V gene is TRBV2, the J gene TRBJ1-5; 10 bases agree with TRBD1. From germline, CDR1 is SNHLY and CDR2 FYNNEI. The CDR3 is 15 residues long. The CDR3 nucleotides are TGTGCCAGCGGGGGACAGGGGCATAGCAATCAGCCCCAGAATTTT. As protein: CASGGQGHSNQPQNF.

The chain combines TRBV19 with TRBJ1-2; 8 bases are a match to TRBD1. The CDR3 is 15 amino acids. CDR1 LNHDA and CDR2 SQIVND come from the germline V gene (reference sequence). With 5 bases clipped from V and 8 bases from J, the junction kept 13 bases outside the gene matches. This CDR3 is CASSETGQGREGYTF. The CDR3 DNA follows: TGTGCCAGTAGTGAAACCGGACAGGGCCGGGAAGGCTACACCTTC.

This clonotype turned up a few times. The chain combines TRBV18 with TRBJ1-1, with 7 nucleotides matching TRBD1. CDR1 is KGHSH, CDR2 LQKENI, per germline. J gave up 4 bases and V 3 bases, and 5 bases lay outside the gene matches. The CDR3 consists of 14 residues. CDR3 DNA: TGTGCCAGCTCACCCCAGGGGGGTGTCACTGAAGCTTTCTTT. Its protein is CASSPQGGVTEAFF.

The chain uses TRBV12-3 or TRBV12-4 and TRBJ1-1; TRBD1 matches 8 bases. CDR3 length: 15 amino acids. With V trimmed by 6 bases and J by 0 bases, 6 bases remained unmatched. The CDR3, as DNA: TGTGCCAGCAGGTACGGGACAGGCGTGAACACTGAAGCTTTCTTT. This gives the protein CASRYGTGVNTEAFF.